Given below is one TCR beta chain in context. The antigen is undetermined. Researchers ran the assay at a deep level. Sequencing was performed with immunoSEQ multiplex PCR; in TCRdb, only in-frame clones are kept and a portion is missing. This sample has about 2 million clones, with approximately 94% found just once. The CDR3 is made up of 17 amino acids. The ends were cut back, 0 bases at V and 2 bases at J, with 16 bases in the middle. Looked up from germline, CDR1 is SGHNT and CDR2 is YYREEE (reference sequence). CD45RO negativity and positive selection for CCR7 defined naive CD8 cells, a population that excluded terminally differentiated effector memory CD45RA+ cells. The source of the sample is a study of shared clonotypes between healthy human individuals. Broader study findings: Rarefaction exposed incomplete sorted-subset sequencing despite large depth. Sharing of clonotypes among donors was expected to vary with sequencing depth. Generally, naive subsets (rather than memory subsets) showed larger estimated richness.

Sequences were obtained from naive CD8+ T cells sorted from blood. This chain links TRBV5-4 with TRBJ2-3; D is perhaps TRBD1 (6 bases). The origin of this receptor is a man aged 18-30 years in good health. CDR3 residues: CASSLGGGAASTDTQYF. The CDR3 bases are TGTGCCAGCAGCTTGGGAGGGGGAGCGGCTTCCACAGATACGCAGTATTTT.